This T cell receptor (beta chain) was sequenced during a study of cytomegalovirus exposure and HLA in healthy donors (dated by TCRdb to 2015 to 2018). Background for the entire study: According to an earlier analysis of 550 to 700 of the donors, some 170 million T cells yielded 117 million unique TCR beta sequences and 276 Gb of sequence data. The study used immunosequencing to profile the T cell repertoires of 666 subjects and linked those repertoires to cytomegalovirus serostatus. Of the roughly 400 genotyped donors, about 80% fell in the genetic ancestry cluster associated with self-reported Caucasian donors. A later analysis re-analyzed previously published TCR beta repertoires from roughly 690 donors and added high-resolution HLA genotyping to study TCR occurrence patterns. Donor age, sex, ethnicity and CMV serostatus were compiled together with the repertoire data. All discovery cohort repertoires had been generated on a single sequencing platform. An earlier analysis of 587 of the donors used high-throughput TCR beta sequencing to judge whether each TCR beta V gene segment behaved as functional or pseudogenic. A later genetic analysis took genome-wide SNP genotypes for about 65% of the roughly 670 donors and used that subset as a discovery cohort. Roughly 320 gigabases of sequencing data and around 80 million unique TCR sequences made up an early release that covered approximately 650 HLA-typed donors. Four to six DR-DQ haplotypes were handled as single units for association and clustering, since linkage in the cohort was strong. Typing coverage differed by locus: A, B, C, DRB1 and DQB1 were typed in about 629-630 donors, DQA1 in 522, DPA1 in 600 to 610, and DPB1 in 472. In the later analysis, no new phenotypic data were used to find candidate immune exposures; instead, reliance was placed on TCR beta sequences and their occurrence across donors. HLA typing included class I and class II loci at four-digit resolution. To predict cytomegalovirus infection status, the study combined high-throughput TCR immunosequencing, statistical association of individual TCRs with disease status, and machine learning. The study aimed to test whether signatures of past pathogen exposure could be identified by cataloging public T cell receptors. In addition to the first cohort of 500 to 850 subjects, a separate validation cohort of over 90 different subjects was used. Across some 400 genotyped donors of the cohort, an average of approximately 200,000 unique TCR beta nucleotide sequences per donor were sequenced, and 15% to 20% of those sequences were non-productive. Overall study outcomes, separate from this receptor: Because HLA typing was unavailable for some donors at each locus, only the typed subset was used in association tests. Approximately 18 rarely observed V segments, including chromosome 9 orphons, were excluded from the earlier analysis of approximately 600 of the donors because counts were too low. The presence/absence analyses assumed that sequencing depth was roughly uniform across donors, and that assumption may not be true. The study gave a list of 150 to 200 TCR beta chains associated with cytomegalovirus. Most TCR sequences were observed very rarely across donors, whereas some public TCRs were present in many individuals. Linkage disequilibrium might explain the correlated functional status among segregating V segments, but an unknown experimental factor could not be ruled out. A further reported finding was that TCR beta sequences accurately predicted the HLA-A and HLA-B alleles for most subjects in the first cohort. Cytomegalovirus status was reported to be diagnosed by the classifier with high specificity and sensitivity in both the original and validation cohorts. In a later analysis, TCR association rates were found to vary across HLA loci, with the most associated TCRs seen for DRB1 alleles and the fewest for HLA-C alleles. According to a later analysis, most CMV-associated TCR beta chains appeared to be HLA-restricted, and the HLA associations seemed to be driven largely by CMV exposure. A later genetic analysis reported fewer N-insertions in productive TCRs among donors in an Asian-associated ancestry cluster than the roughly 650-donor mean. This cohort had only TCR beta chains sequenced, and the lack of alpha or paired-chain data limited which features could be detected. Some IMGT-functional V segments, including TRBV6-2 and TRBV6-3, could not be distinguished by the 87-base-pair reads and were therefore excluded. In a later analysis, HLA-associated TCR beta chains were found to be more clonally expanded and to have lower generation probabilities than equally common non-associated chains. The authors suggested that the approach could potentially be generalized to other disease states and immunological phenotypes. When HLA alleles, especially DR and DQ, strongly co-occurred, attributing TCR associations to individual alleles was difficult. V-gene and J-gene trimming of TCR beta chains was associated with a missense DCLRE1C variant in a later genetic analysis, and the association was replicated in an independent cohort. According to a later analysis, parvovirus B19, influenza, CMV and Epstein-Barr virus appeared linked to several top co-occurrence clusters. The only immune exposure information available for the cohort was CMV serostatus. Specific HLA alleles were associated with some 15,000 TCR beta sequences at a false discovery rate of 0.05 in a later analysis. The sequencing pipeline was judged likely to have produced a cluster of highly shared sequence variants as a technical artifact. Three of the identified cytomegalovirus-associated TCR beta chains were confirmed in vitro to be specific for cytomegalovirus antigens. In an earlier analysis of about 600 of the donors, most TCR beta V segments appeared in productive rearrangements about 87% or about 30% of the time, broadly matching IMGT annotations.

Regarding this clone: Its specific antigen is unknown. Within one base of it there is no much larger clone, and no base qualities were kept.

Sequences PRHDT (CDR1) and FYEKMQ (CDR2) are obtained from the germline V gene (reference sequence). Spanning cysteine to phenylalanine, the CDR3 consists of 17 amino acids. The entry retains the CDR3 DNA only, 51 bases that are in frame from base 1. Unmatched junction bases come to 7, with V trimmed by 0 bases and J by 5 bases. The cohort comprised some 680 healthy bone marrow donors. At the time of sampling, every cohort member was nominally healthy, though immune exposures that went unrecorded were likely present. The donor was CMV seropositive and was included in the group of 250 to 300 seropositive cohort members. Each donor provided a peripheral blood sample, and peripheral blood mononuclear cells were used for TCR beta sequencing. Genomic DNA extraction from the blood cell samples was performed with the Qiagen DNeasy Blood Extraction Kit. The library was obtained by the immunoSEQ multiplex PCR assay. The multiplex PCR relied on a mix of 60 forward primers for TCR Vbeta segments and 13 reverse primers for TCR Jbeta segments. The CDR3 region of rearranged TCR beta genes was amplified from genomic DNA with a multiplex PCR assay. Amplified TCR beta libraries were sequenced as 87-base-pair reads on the Illumina HiSeq System. On the authors' methods: A later analysis tallied around 87 million unique TCR beta chains across the 600 to 700 repertoires, and approximately 9.9 million of those chains were shared by two or more donors. Raw reads were error-corrected and collapsed into unique sequences by a nearest-neighbor algorithm in which closely related sequences were merged to remove PCR and sequencing errors. To assign V, D and J gene segments, CDR3 sequences were aligned to IMGT reference sequences. For a sequence to be retained, at least a six-nucleotide match to both a V gene segment and a J gene segment was required. A rearrangement was called productive if the CDR3 had no stop codons and remained in frame with V and J, and every other rearrangement was called non-productive. Following IMGT convention, CDR3 was defined as the stretch from the second conserved V-encoded cysteine up to the conserved J-encoded phenylalanine. Sequences without an unambiguous match to a single V gene segment were excluded from the earlier analysis of approximately 600 of the donors. An earlier analysis of fewer than 650 of the donors classified V segments as functional when productive rearrangements were above 56.7% and as segregating when the standard deviation between donors was above 5%. A statistical classification framework was built for diagnosing cytomegalovirus status from the catalog of TCR beta chain sequences. A later analysis assigned V and J genes by comparing TCR nucleotide sequences with IMGT/GENE-DB human TR gene sequences. The TCRdist pipeline was used in a later analysis to assign CDR3 sequences and most-parsimonious VDJ recombination scenarios. In a later analysis, each TCR beta chain was defined by its CDR3 amino acid sequence together with its V-gene family, and reads lacking a unique V-gene family were excluded. In a later analysis, fewer than 650 highly shared, low-generation-probability nucleotide sequences were removed to address suspected cross-contamination and a sequencing artifact. For each public chain, a later analysis derived a clonal expansion index from normalized ranks of inferred template counts within each repertoire. A later analysis computed generation probabilities with a VDJ recombination model fitted to out-of-frame rearrangements, and checked the results against IGoR. A later analysis scored TCR-TCR, TCR-HLA and TCR-CMV co-occurrence with hypergeometric tests, applying a repertoire-size bias correction to TCR pairs. In a later analysis, false discovery rates were estimated by permuting HLA or CMV assignments 20 times. In a later analysis, co-occurring TCRs were grouped using DBSCAN, and TCRdist sequence similarity was added for clustering within HLA-allele-positive subsets. Repertoires with fewer than 30,000 or more than 120,000 public chains, plus five repertoires with anomalous nucleotide sharing, were excluded from co-occurrence clustering. TCRdb obtained this table from immuneACCESS and retained in-frame rearrangements with V and J assigned. These tables miss some clones; where compared with another copy, unresolved V genes account for less than half of the shortfall, and the remainder is unexplained. That table supplies the V and J calls and clone size; D and trimming were determined from the DNA. In this sample the table shows under 150,000 clones, 70% to 80% of which occur a single time. Of the sample, roughly 9% is held by the ten largest clones.

Sequenced sample: PBMCs. The sequence joins TRBV13 to TRBJ2-7, with TRBD2 identical over 13 junction bases. The source of this sequence is a woman aged 45-65 years in good health and CMV-seropositive. CDR3 loop: CASSLGGLAGFGDEQYF. The bases are TGTGCCAGCAGCTTAGGGGGACTAGCGGGGTTTGGCGACGAGCAGTACTTC.